The rows below give T cell receptor beta chains drawn from one sample of a study of CD8+ T cells in alopecia areata. Some clones are missing from TCRdb's copy, which holds only in-frame ones; the method was immunoSEQ multiplex PCR. The sample has approximately 65,000 clones; 45% to 55% are singletons. The sequences come from CD8+ T cells sorted from blood, collected at week 0. The receptors originated from a human donor with alopecia areata. CDR3s include the opening cysteine and the closing phenylalanine or tryptophan. A D gene is named only where the DNA matches it firmly. A row's size may be missing; if present it is once, few, many or a size class.

CDR3 DNA	CDR3 protein	J gene	clone size	D gene	V gene
TGTGCCAGCAGCTTAGCCGGGACTAGGGGTCGGGAGCTGTTTTTT	CASSLAGTRGRELFF	TRBJ2-2	-	TRBD2	TRBV7-6
TGTGCCTGGGCCCCAGGGGACCAATTCTACGAGCAGTACTTC	CAWAPGDQFYEQYF	TRBJ2-7	-	-	TRBV30
TGTGCCAGCAGTCGACAGGGACGGAGCACAGATACGCAGTATTTT	CASSRQGRSTDTQYF	TRBJ2-3	few	TRBD1	TRBV2
TGTGCCAGCAGCTTAGGCAGGAACACCGGGGAGCTGTTTTTT	CASSLGRNTGELFF	TRBJ2-2	-	-	TRBV11-2
TGTGCCAGCAGCTATGGGACCCAGTACTTC	CASSYGTQYF	TRBJ2-5	-	-	TRBV7-9
TGCGCCAGCAGCACGGACAGGGTGGATACGCAGTATTTT	CASSTDRVDTQYF	TRBJ2-3	-	TRBD1	TRBV5-1
TGTGCCGGGGGGGCGGACTCCCCTTTGGGGGCAGATACGCAGTATTTT	CAGGADSPLGADTQYF	TRBJ2-3	few	-	TRBV28
TGTGCCAGCAGTTACTCCGGGGCTGGGGCCAACGTCCTGACTTTC	CASSYSGAGANVLTF	TRBJ2-6	-	-	TRBV6-5
TGTGCCAGCAGGGGAGAGACCCAGTACTTC	CASRGETQYF	TRBJ2-5	few	-	TRBV11-2
TGCAGCGTGAGGACAGGGGAAGGATATGGCTACACCTTC	CSVRTGEGYGYTF	TRBJ1-2	few	TRBD1	TRBV29-1
TGTGCCAGCAGTTTAGGACCGTCTTGGGGCTACACCTTC	CASSLGPSWGYTF	TRBJ1-2	-	-	TRBV27
TGCAGCGTCCTGGGGCCGGGACTTATGTCCAATGAGCAGTTCTTC	CSVLGPGLMSNEQFF	TRBJ2-1	few	-	TRBV29-1
TGTGCCAGCAGCTCAATGCTTGGACAGGACGGATACGAGCAGTACTTC	CASSSMLGQDGYEQYF	TRBJ2-7	many	TRBD1	TRBV7-2
TGTGCCTGGAGTTCCGACAGGTCATCCTACGAGCAGTACTTC	CAWSSDRSSYEQYF	TRBJ2-7	few	-	TRBV30
TGTGCTAGCAGCTTAGCGGTTCAAGAGACCCAGTACTTC	CASSLAVQETQYF	TRBJ2-5	-	-	TRBV7-2
TGCAGTGTAAGACAGGGTTACAATGAGCAGTTCTTC	CSVRQGYNEQFF	TRBJ2-1	-	TRBD1	TRBV29-1
TGCGCCAGCAGTCACCCCGGCAGGAATCAAGAGACCCAGTACTTC	CASSHPGRNQETQYF	TRBJ2-5	-	-	TRBV23-1
TGTGCCAGCAGCTTAACAAGCGGGAGTGGGGATACGCAGTATTTT	CASSLTSGSGDTQYF	TRBJ2-3	few	TRBD2	TRBV7-3
TGCGCCAGCAGCTTAGGGGGACGAGTAGGCACTGAAGCTTTCTTT	CASSLGGRVGTEAFF	TRBJ1-1	many	-	TRBV5-1
TGTGCCTCGACTAGCGGGAACACCGGGGAGCTGTTTTTT	CASTSGNTGELFF	TRBJ2-2	-	TRBD2	TRBV30
TGTGCCAGCAGCTCGACAGGGGACCCCTACGAGCAGTACTTC	CASSSTGDPYEQYF	TRBJ2-7	-	TRBD1	TRBV7-6
TGTGCCAGCAGTCCCCGGGACTCTAACACCGGGGAGCTGTTTTTT	CASSPRDSNTGELFF	TRBJ2-2	few	-	TRBV28
TGCGCCAGCAGCCAAGACAGGGTTGAGCAGTTCTTC	CASSQDRVEQFF	TRBJ2-1	-	-	TRBV4-1
TGTGCCAGCTCACCTAGGTCCAGCGGGAGACTCCCAGATACGCAGTATTTT	CASSPRSSGRLPDTQYF	TRBJ2-3	-	TRBD2	TRBV18
TGCAGCGCAATTAATTCGGGGACCGGGGAGCTGTTTTTT	CSAINSGTGELFF	TRBJ2-2	few	-	TRBV29-1
TGTGCCAGCAGCTCGACAGGGAGTCCTCCCTCAGATACGCAGTATTTT	CASSSTGSPPSDTQYF	TRBJ2-3	-	TRBD1	TRBV14